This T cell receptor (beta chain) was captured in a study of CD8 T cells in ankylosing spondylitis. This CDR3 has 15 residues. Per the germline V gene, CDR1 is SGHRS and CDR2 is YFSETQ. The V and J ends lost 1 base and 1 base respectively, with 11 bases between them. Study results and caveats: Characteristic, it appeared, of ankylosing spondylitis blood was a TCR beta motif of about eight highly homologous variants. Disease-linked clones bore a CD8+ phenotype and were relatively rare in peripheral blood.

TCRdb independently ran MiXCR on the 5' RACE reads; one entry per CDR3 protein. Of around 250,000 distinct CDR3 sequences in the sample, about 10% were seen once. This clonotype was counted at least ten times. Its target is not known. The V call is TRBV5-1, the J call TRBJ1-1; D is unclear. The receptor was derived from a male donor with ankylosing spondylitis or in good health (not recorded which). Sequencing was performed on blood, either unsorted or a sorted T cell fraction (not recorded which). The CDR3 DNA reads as TGCGCCAGCAGCTTGCGGTACAGTTCGAACACTGAAGCTTTCTTT. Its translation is CASSLRYSSNTEAFF.